This T cell receptor (beta chain) was recovered during a study of OX40 agonist ivuxolimab in advanced cancers. A note on the overall study: Ivuxolimab was an agonistic, fully human IgG2 monoclonal antibody directed against OX40 (CD134), a costimulatory receptor. Intravenous ivuxolimab was administered to patients every 2 weeks at six dose levels: 0.01, 0.1, 0.3, 1.5, 3 and 10 mg/kg. Of the 50 to 55 dose-escalation patients, hepatocellular carcinoma was present in about 19, melanoma in around 15, renal cell carcinoma in 9 and head and neck cancer in 9. In the dose-escalation cohort, 75% to 90% of patients were male, and the mean age was around 65 years with a range of about 20 to 80. Prior anti-PD-1, anti-PD-L1 or anti-CTLA-4 therapy was permitted, and checkpoint inhibitors had been received by more than 35% of dose-escalation patients. Three dose-escalation patients achieved partial responses, one with hepatocellular carcinoma and two with cutaneous melanoma. Peripheral TCRbeta sequencing aimed to test whether ivuxolimab altered TCR sequence diversity and caused clonal T-cell expansion. The monotherapy dose-escalation portion (N of about 50 patients) of the phase I ivuxolimab trial is reported in the paper. What the study reported, not specific to this receptor: At doses of 0.1 to 3.0 mg/kg, clonal expansion of both CD4+ and CD8+ blood T cells was observed from baseline to week 6. After ivuxolimab, more expanded clones were found on average in CD8+ T cells than in CD4+ T cells. In the 0.1-3.0 mg/kg groups, partial responders were among the patients with the lowest normalized peripheral clonal expansion, particularly in CD8+ T cells. Low levels of normalized T-cell clonal expansion were also seen in some patients who did not respond. Which antigens the clonally expanded peripheral T cells were specific for was not determined.

Turning to this clone: No cognate antigen has been identified for it. No much larger clone is present one base from it, and per-base qualities are unavailable.

Patients with a history of autoimmune disease or receiving systemic immunosuppression were excluded from the trial. In every dose cohort, peripheral blood was drawn for TCR sequencing at baseline, cycle 4 day 1, and cycle 7 day 1. Samples were obtained from an open-label, multicenter, first-in-human phase I dose-escalation trial of ivuxolimab. Adults with locally advanced or metastatic melanoma, renal cell carcinoma, hepatocellular carcinoma or head and neck squamous cell carcinoma were enrolled in the trial. Before TCR sequencing, CD4+ and CD8+ T cells were separately sorted from peripheral blood. To sequence the TCRbeta CDR3 region, genomic DNA was isolated from the sorted cells. The immunoSEQ Assay was used for sequencing of TCRbeta CDR3 regions. TCRdb took over this immuneACCESS table, retaining in-frame rearrangements with V and J assigned. Such tables are incomplete; in checked studies, under half of the missing clones stem from an unresolved V gene, and the remainder is unexplained. The sample table shows some 80,000 clones, and roughly 92% are seen once. 0.65% of the sample comes from the top ten.

The CDR3, from cysteine to phenylalanine, totals 15 residues. CDR3 DNA is the only sequence kept; it has 45 bases, read in frame from the first base. Based on the germline V gene, the CDR1 and CDR2 sequences are MDHEN and SYDVKM. This TCR came from an adult with an advanced solid tumor such as melanoma, head and neck, liver or kidney cancer. The V and J genes are TRBV28 and TRBJ2-5; TRBD1 aligns with 7 central bases. The J call may not be correct, given that the DNA end is closer to TRBJ2-7. The sample here was CD4+ or CD8+ T cells sorted from blood, taken in a trial of the OX40 agonist ivuxolimab. The CDR3 corresponds to CASSWARDSPYEQYF. Read as DNA, the sequence is TGTGCCAGCAGCTGGGCCCGGGACAGTCCCTACGAGCAGTACTTC.